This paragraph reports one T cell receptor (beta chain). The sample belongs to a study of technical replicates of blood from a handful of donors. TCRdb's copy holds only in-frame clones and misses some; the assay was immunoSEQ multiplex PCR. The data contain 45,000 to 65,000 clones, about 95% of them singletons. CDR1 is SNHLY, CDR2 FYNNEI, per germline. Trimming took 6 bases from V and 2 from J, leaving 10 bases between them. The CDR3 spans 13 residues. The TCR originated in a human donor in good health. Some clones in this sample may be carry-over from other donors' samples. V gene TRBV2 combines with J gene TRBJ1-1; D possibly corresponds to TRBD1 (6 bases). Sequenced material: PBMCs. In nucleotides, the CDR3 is TGTGCCAGCAGCTTACAGGGAAACACTGAAGCTTTCTTT. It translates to CASSLQGNTEAFF. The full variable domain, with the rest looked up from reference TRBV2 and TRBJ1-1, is EPEVTQTPSHQVTQMGQEVILRCVPISNHLYFYWYRQILGQKVEFLVSFYNNEISEKSEIFDDQFSVERPDGSNFTLKIRSTKLEDSAMYFCASSLQGNTEAFFGQGTRLTVV.